The clone carrying this T cell receptor (beta chain) was seen ten or more times. These data come from a study of T cells in Graves' hyperthyroidism and ophthalmopathy. Template material for amplifying TCR beta CDR3 regions consisted of RNA transcripts. First-round RT-PCR with HTBI primers amplified the TCR CDR3 region. TCRdb reprocessed the multiplex PCR reads with MiXCR, giving one entry per CDR3 protein. The sample includes around 500,000 distinct CDR3 sequences, around 16% of them seen just once. Uncontrolled infections, other autoimmune diseases, pregnancy or lactation led to exclusion of patients. Around 10 ml of fresh peripheral blood supplied the PBMCs. The sample taken for sequencing was blood. This receptor was obtained from a woman between 25 and 40 years old with Graves' ophthalmopathy.

CDR3 nucleotide sequence: TGTGCCAGCAGCTTGTCCCCGACAGAGCAAGAGACCCAGTACTTC. This translates into CASSLSPTEQETQYF. This chain links TRBV13 with TRBJ2-5; tentatively, D is TRBD1 (5 bases). The length of the CDR3 is 15 residues. V was shortened by 3 bases and J by 2 bases, with 13 bases between the two germline ends. Per germline, CDR1 PRHDT and CDR2 FYEKMQ (reference sequence). The entire variable domain, with the rest obtained from reference TRBV13 and TRBJ2-5, is as follows: AAGVIQSPRHLIKEKRETATLKCYPIPRHDTVYWYQQGPGQDPQFLISFYEKMQSDKGSIPDRFSAQQFSDYHSELNMSSLELGDSALYFCASSLSPTEQETQYFGPGTRLLVL.